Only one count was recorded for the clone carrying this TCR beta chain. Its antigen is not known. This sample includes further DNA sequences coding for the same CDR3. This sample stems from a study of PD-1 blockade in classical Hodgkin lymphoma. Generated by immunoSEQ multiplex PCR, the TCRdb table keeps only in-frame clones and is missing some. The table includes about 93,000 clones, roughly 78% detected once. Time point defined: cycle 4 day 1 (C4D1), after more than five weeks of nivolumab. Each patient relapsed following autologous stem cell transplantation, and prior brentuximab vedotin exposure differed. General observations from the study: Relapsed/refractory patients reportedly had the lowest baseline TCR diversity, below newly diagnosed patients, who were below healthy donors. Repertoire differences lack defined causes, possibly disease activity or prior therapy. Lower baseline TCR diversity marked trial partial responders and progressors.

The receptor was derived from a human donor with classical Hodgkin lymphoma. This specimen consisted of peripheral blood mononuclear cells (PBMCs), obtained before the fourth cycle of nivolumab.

The CDR3, as DNA: TGTGCCAGCAGTTATAGGATGAACACTGAAGCTTTCTTT. It specifies CASSYRMNTEAFF. The genes are TRBV27 and TRBJ1-1, with no clear D. The V end lost 4 bases, the J end lost 0 bases, and 6 bases lay between the germline ends. The germline V gene encodes CDR1 MNHEY and CDR2 SMNVEV (reference sequence). The CDR3 is made up of 13 amino acids.